This paragraph reports one TCR beta chain. Antigen specificity is unknown. This sample was included in a study of cytomegalovirus exposure and HLA in healthy donors. Use of 60 Vbeta and 13 Jbeta primers characterized the PCR. The repertoire was sequenced with immunoSEQ multiplex PCR; TCRdb's copy has only in-frame clones and lacks some. The table includes about 67,000 clones, around three quarters detected once. The CDR3 covers 14 residues. The V segment lost 7 bases and the J segment 4 bases; nucleotides outside the gene matches: 5. The germline CDR1 and CDR2 sequences are MNHNS and SASEGT. Study results and limitations: Association with HLA alleles at 0.05 false discovery rate was found for around 17,000 TCR beta sequences in a later analysis.

Input material: PBMCs. The sequence came from a woman in her twenties or thirties in good health and CMV-seronegative. This sequence joins TRBV6-1 and TRBJ1-3, with 9 bases matching TRBD1. CDR3: CASKRDRDGNTIYF. CDR3 in DNA: TGTGCCAGCAAGAGGGACAGGGACGGAAACACCATATATTTT.